A selection of T cell receptor beta chains follows, all from one sample in a study of Graves' ophthalmopathy and Graves' hyperthyroidism. TCRdb independently ran MiXCR on the multiplex PCR reads; one entry per CDR3 protein. The sample records around 1,200,000 distinct CDR3 sequences, 35% to 40% being singletons. The specimen was peripheral blood or thyroid tissue (not recorded which). The source is an adult man with Graves' hyperthyroidism. The CDR3 runs from the conserved cysteine through the conserved F or W. A D gene is named only where the DNA matches it firmly. Rows may omit the clone size; those that give it use once, few, many or a size class.

D gene: .; V gene: TRBV6-5; J gene: TRBJ1-2; clone size: many; CDR3 length: 13; CDR3 DNA: TGTGCCAGCAGTTCACTGGTGCTCGATGGCTACACCTTC; CDR3 protein: CASSSLVLDGYTF
D gene: .; V gene: TRBV20-1; J gene: TRBJ1-1; clone size: once; CDR3 length: 14; CDR3 DNA: TGCAGTGCCCTGGGCGCAAGGGATGGTACTGAAGCTTTCTTT; CDR3 protein: CSALGARDGTEAFF
D gene: .; V gene: TRBV7-9; J gene: TRBJ2-7; clone size: .; CDR3 length: 15; CDR3 DNA: TGTGCCAGCAGCTTGTCGGGTAGCACCCTCTACGAGCAGTACTTC; CDR3 protein: CASSLSGSTLYEQYF
D gene: .; V gene: TRBV4-2; J gene: TRBJ1-2; clone size: few; CDR3 length: 15; CDR3 DNA: TGTGCCAGCAGCCAACTGGGGGCGGGCGCCTATGGCTACACCTTC; CDR3 protein: CASSQLGAGAYGYTF
D gene: .; V gene: TRBV19; J gene: TRBJ2-6; clone size: many; CDR3 length: 16; CDR3 DNA: TGTGCCAGTAGTATAACCCCAGGATCTGGGGCCAACGTCCTGACTTTC; CDR3 protein: CASSITPGSGANVLTF
D gene: TRBD1; V gene: TRBV7-2; J gene: TRBJ2-3; clone size: .; CDR3 length: 13; CDR3 DNA: TGTGCCAGTCGCACAGGGGGCACAGATACGCAGTATTTT; CDR3 protein: CASRTGGTDTQYF
D gene: .; V gene: TRBV7-8; J gene: TRBJ1-1; clone size: many; CDR3 length: 15; CDR3 DNA: TGTGCCAGCAGCTTAGGGGGCAGGGTCGGCACTGAAGCTTTCTTT; CDR3 protein: CASSLGGRVGTEAFF
D gene: .; V gene: TRBV6-5; J gene: TRBJ1-1; clone size: .; CDR3 length: 13; CDR3 DNA: TGTGCCAGCACTATAAAGCCGAACACTGAAGCTTTCTTT; CDR3 protein: CASTIKPNTEAFF
D gene: .; V gene: TRBV20-1; J gene: TRBJ2-7; clone size: .; CDR3 length: 13; CDR3 DNA: TGCAGCGCAGGCAGGGCTACCTCCTACGAGCAGTACTTC; CDR3 protein: CSAGRATSYEQYF
D gene: .; V gene: TRBV6-1; J gene: TRBJ1-1; clone size: few; CDR3 length: 13; CDR3 DNA: TGTGCCAGCAGTGAACGGGGTATAACTGAAGCTTTCTTT; CDR3 protein: CASSERGITEAFF
D gene: TRBD1; V gene: TRBV7-8; J gene: TRBJ2-5; clone size: .; CDR3 length: 17; CDR3 DNA: TGTGCCAGCAGCCCGGGACAGGGGGCCGTTTTACAAGAGACCCAGTACTTC; CDR3 protein: CASSPGQGAVLQETQYF
D gene: .; V gene: TRBV20-1; J gene: TRBJ2-6; clone size: .; CDR3 length: 16; CDR3 DNA: TGCAGTGCTAAAGGGGCTCGCGGAGTGGGGGCCAACGTCCTGACTTTC; CDR3 protein: CSAKGARGVGANVLTF
D gene: TRBD1; V gene: TRBV29-1; J gene: TRBJ2-5; clone size: .; CDR3 length: 13; CDR3 DNA: TGCAGCGTTGTAGGACAGGGACGGGAGACCCAGTACTTC; CDR3 protein: CSVVGQGRETQYF
D gene: .; V gene: TRBV10-2; J gene: TRBJ2-2; clone size: .; CDR3 length: 14; CDR3 DNA: TGTGCCACCAGTGATGCCGCGAACACCGGGGAGCTGTTATTT; CDR3 protein: CATSDAANTGELLF
D gene: .; V gene: TRBV30; J gene: TRBJ2-7; clone size: many; CDR3 length: 11; CDR3 DNA: TGTGCCTGGAGCGGGGCTGGAGAGCAGTACTTC; CDR3 protein: CAWSGAGEQYF
D gene: TRBD1; V gene: TRBV12-3/TRBV12-4; J gene: TRBJ1-4; clone size: few; CDR3 length: 16; CDR3 DNA: TGTGCCAGCAGTGCTCCGGGACAGGAGCCTCGGGGAAAACTGTTTTTT; CDR3 protein: CASSAPGQEPRGKLFF
D gene: .; V gene: TRBV7-2; J gene: TRBJ1-5; clone size: .; CDR3 length: 15; CDR3 DNA: TGTGCCAGCAGCTTGAAGGTCGCCAGCAGTCAGCCCCAGCATTTT; CDR3 protein: CASSLKVASSQPQHF
D gene: .; V gene: TRBV7-6; J gene: TRBJ2-3; clone size: .; CDR3 length: 16; CDR3 DNA: TGTGCCAGCACCCCCCGCCCGGGACGCGCCACAGATACGCAGTATTTT; CDR3 protein: CASTPRPGRATDTQYF
D gene: TRBD1; V gene: TRBV6-5; J gene: TRBJ2-6; clone size: few; CDR3 length: 19; CDR3 DNA: TGTGCCAGCAGTTACACGACGACAGGGGGCACTTCTGGGGCCAACGTCCTGACTTTC; CDR3 protein: CASSYTTTGGTSGANVLTF
D gene: TRBD1; V gene: TRBV5-1; J gene: TRBJ2-7; clone size: few; CDR3 length: 15; CDR3 DNA: TGCGCCAGCAGTTCGTGGGGACAGGGGATTATCGAGCAGTACTTC; CDR3 protein: CASSSWGQGIIEQYF
D gene: .; V gene: TRBV7-2; J gene: TRBJ2-7; clone size: .; CDR3 length: 17; CDR3 DNA: TGTGCCGGCAGCTTAGTTGGGGGGGACAAGAGCTCCTACGAGCAGTACTTC; CDR3 protein: CAGSLVGGDKSSYEQYF
D gene: .; V gene: TRBV7-8; J gene: TRBJ1-1; clone size: once; CDR3 length: 15; CDR3 DNA: TGTGCCAGCAGCTTACCAAAGAGTGGGAACACTGAAGCTTTCTTT; CDR3 protein: CASSLPKSGNTEAFF
D gene: TRBD1; V gene: TRBV19; J gene: TRBJ1-1; clone size: many; CDR3 length: 14; CDR3 DNA: TGTGCCAGTAGGAGACAGGGGACGAACACTGAAGCTTTCTTT; CDR3 protein: CASRRQGTNTEAFF
D gene: TRBD1; V gene: TRBV29-1; J gene: TRBJ2-6; clone size: .; CDR3 length: 15; CDR3 DNA: TGCAGCGCCCGGACAGGGGGTCTTGGGGCCTACGTCCTGACTTTC; CDR3 protein: CSARTGGLGAYVLTF
D gene: .; V gene: TRBV12-3/TRBV12-4; J gene: TRBJ2-7; clone size: few; CDR3 length: 12; CDR3 DNA: TGTGCCAGCAGTTTATGGCAGTACGAGCAGTACTTC; CDR3 protein: CASSLWQYEQYF
D gene: TRBD1; V gene: TRBV14; J gene: TRBJ2-7; clone size: many; CDR3 length: 14; CDR3 DNA: TGTGCCAGCAGACTCACAGGGGGTCCCTACGAGCAGTACTTC; CDR3 protein: CASRLTGGPYEQYF
D gene: TRBD1; V gene: TRBV7-9; J gene: TRBJ2-5; clone size: many; CDR3 length: 14; CDR3 DNA: TGTGCCAGCAGCGCGAACAGGGGGCTGGAGACCCAGTACTTC; CDR3 protein: CASSANRGLETQYF
D gene: .; V gene: TRBV7-8; J gene: TRBJ2-5; clone size: many; CDR3 length: 15; CDR3 DNA: TGTGCCAGCAGCTTAGACCCCAGGGGAATCGAGACCCAGTACTTC; CDR3 protein: CASSLDPRGIETQYF
D gene: TRBD1; V gene: TRBV10-3; J gene: TRBJ2-7; clone size: .; CDR3 length: 11; CDR3 DNA: TGTGCTCCGTCGCAGGGGGACGAGCAGTACTTC; CDR3 protein: CAPSQGDEQYF
D gene: .; V gene: TRBV5-6; J gene: TRBJ1-5; clone size: many; CDR3 length: 13; CDR3 DNA: TGTGCCAGCACTTTGGGCGGGGCCCAGCCCCAGCATTTT; CDR3 protein: CASTLGGAQPQHF
D gene: .; V gene: TRBV7-8; J gene: TRBJ2-7; clone size: .; CDR3 length: 15; CDR3 DNA: TGTGCCAGCAGCTTAGCTGGTTGGGGAGTAGGGGAGCAGTACTTC; CDR3 protein: CASSLAGWGVGEQYF
D gene: .; V gene: TRBV11-2; J gene: TRBJ1-4; clone size: .; CDR3 length: 15; CDR3 DNA: TGTGCCAGCAGCCGACGAGGGGAAACTAATGAAAAACTGTTTTTT; CDR3 protein: CASSRRGETNEKLFF
D gene: TRBD1; V gene: TRBV29-1; J gene: TRBJ1-4; clone size: .; CDR3 length: 16; CDR3 DNA: TGCAGCGTTGAGAGGGGGCGCGGAGTCACTAATGAAAAACTGTTTTTT; CDR3 protein: CSVERGRGVTNEKLFF
D gene: .; V gene: TRBV12-3/TRBV12-4; J gene: TRBJ2-7; clone size: many; CDR3 length: 14; CDR3 DNA: TGTGCCAGCAGTTTGTCTAGTAGGGCGCACGAGCAGTACTTC; CDR3 protein: CASSLSSRAHEQYF
D gene: .; V gene: TRBV9; J gene: TRBJ2-6; clone size: .; CDR3 length: 18; CDR3 DNA: TGTGCCAGCAGCGTAGGATACGGTTTCCTCTCTGGGGCCAACGTCCTGACTTTC; CDR3 protein: CASSVGYGFLSGANVLTF
D gene: .; V gene: TRBV5-1; J gene: TRBJ2-5; clone size: .; CDR3 length: 16; CDR3 DNA: TGCGCCAGCAGCTTGGCCCGGGACCTTTGGACGGAGACCCAGTACTTC; CDR3 protein: CASSLARDLWTETQYF
D gene: .; V gene: TRBV20-1; J gene: TRBJ1-5; clone size: many; CDR3 length: 15; CDR3 DNA: TGCAGTGCTAGAGGTCTGGAGTTCGACAATCAGCCCCAGCATTTT; CDR3 protein: CSARGLEFDNQPQHF
D gene: TRBD1; V gene: TRBV5-1; J gene: TRBJ2-5; clone size: .; CDR3 length: 15; CDR3 DNA: TGCGCCAGCAGCTTGCAAGGACAGGGCCAAGAGACCCAGTACTTC; CDR3 protein: CASSLQGQGQETQYF
D gene: TRBD1; V gene: TRBV14; J gene: TRBJ2-2; clone size: .; CDR3 length: 18; CDR3 DNA: TGTGCCAGCAGCCCAAGTTTTAACAGGGGAACGTGGACCGGGGAGCTGTTTTTT; CDR3 protein: CASSPSFNRGTWTGELFF
D gene: .; V gene: TRBV7-9; J gene: TRBJ2-2; clone size: .; CDR3 length: 14; CDR3 DNA: TGTGCCAGCAGCTTCCCGGGCGACACCGGGGAGCTGTTTTTT; CDR3 protein: CASSFPGDTGELFF
D gene: .; V gene: TRBV7-3; J gene: TRBJ2-5; clone size: few; CDR3 length: 13; CDR3 DNA: TGTGCCAGCAGTTATATAGGGGGAGAGACCCAGTACTTC; CDR3 protein: CASSYIGGETQYF
D gene: .; V gene: TRBV20-1; J gene: TRBJ1-3; clone size: .; CDR3 length: 14; CDR3 DNA: TGCAGTGCTGCGGACGGATACTCTGGAAACACCATATATTTT; CDR3 protein: CSAADGYSGNTIYF
D gene: .; V gene: TRBV7-8; J gene: TRBJ2-7; clone size: .; CDR3 length: 13; CDR3 DNA: TGTGCCAGCAGCGCCCCCGGCGGGCACGAGCAGTACTTC; CDR3 protein: CASSAPGGHEQYF
D gene: .; V gene: TRBV27; J gene: TRBJ1-5; clone size: few; CDR3 length: 15; CDR3 DNA: TGTGCCAGCAGTCCCTACATCCGGGGAGAACAGCCCCAGCATTTT; CDR3 protein: CASSPYIRGEQPQHF
D gene: .; V gene: TRBV28; J gene: TRBJ1-5; clone size: once; CDR3 length: 15; CDR3 DNA: TGTGCCAGCAGTTTAGACAGAAGTCTCAATCAGCCCCAGCATTTT; CDR3 protein: CASSLDRSLNQPQHF
D gene: .; V gene: TRBV3-1; J gene: TRBJ1-1; clone size: .; CDR3 length: 17; CDR3 DNA: TGTGCCAGCAGCCAAGATCATTCAAGCTCAATGAACACTGAAGCTTTCTTT; CDR3 protein: CASSQDHSSSMNTEAFF